These 5 T cell receptor beta chains were all obtained from the same sample, sequenced in a study of blood T cell repertoires in COVID-19. Some clones are missing from TCRdb's copy, which holds only in-frame ones; the method was immunoSEQ multiplex PCR. The data contain 250,000 to 350,000 clones, 90% of them seen just once; the ten biggest clones take up 2% to 3%. Sequences were obtained from PBMCs or T cells enriched from blood (not recorded which). Receptors originate from a man aged 60 to 69 who had recovered from COVID-19.

The V gene is TRBV7-9, the J gene TRBJ2-1; TRBD2 might be the D (7 bases). The CDR3 consists of 17 residues. From germline, CDR1 is SEHNR and CDR2 FQNEAQ (reference sequence). The V end lost 5 bases, the J end lost 4 bases, and 21 bases lay between the germline ends. The CDR3 reads CASSNRTLAGAYNEQFF. The CDR3 DNA reads as TGTGCCAGCAGCAACCGCACCCTGGCGGGGGCATACAATGAGCAGTTCTTC.

J is TRBJ1-2 and V is TRBV6-5, with D uncertain. CDR3 length equals 12 residues. V lost 3 bases and J lost 7, with 9 bases in between. Germline assignment: CDR1 MNHEY and CDR2 SVGAGI. The CDR3 loop is CASSYDSRGYTF. The CDR3 coding sequence is TGTGCCAGCAGTTATGATTCGCGTGGCTACACCTTC.

This rearrangement joins TRBV9 to TRBJ1-2, with a tentative D call TRBD1 (5 bases). CDR1 is SGDLS, CDR2 YYNGEE, per germline. Trimming removed 3 bases at V and 3 bases at J, with 12 bases between. The CDR3 has 14 amino acids. CDR3 sequence reads: CASSGSPGDYGYTF. In DNA, the CDR3 is TGTGCCAGCAGCGGCTCCCCGGGGGACTATGGCTACACCTTC.

The V call is TRBV24-1, the J call TRBJ1-1; TRBD1 aligns across 7 bases. This CDR3 has 14 amino acids. From germline, CDR1 is KGHDR and CDR2 SFDVKD. Trimming cost V 9 bases and J 0 bases; bases outside gene matches: 6. CDR3 amino acids: CATLTGTVNTEAFF. The CDR3 DNA is TGTGCCACCCTAACCGGGACAGTGAACACTGAAGCTTTCTTT.

This chain uses TRBV5-1 with TRBJ1-1, with TRBD1 matching over 8 bases. The CDR3 is made up of 16 amino acids. Trimming took 5 bases from V and 5 from J; bases not matched to a gene: 14. The germline gives CDR1 SGHRS, CDR2 YFSETQ. The CDR3 loop reads CASRVGTGNIFTEAFF. CDR3 DNA: TGCGCCAGCAGAGTCGGGACAGGAAACATTTTTACTGAAGCTTTCTTT.